This TCR beta chain was found in a study of cytomegalovirus exposure and HLA in healthy donors (dated by TCRdb to 2016 to 2017). Background on the whole study: An earlier analysis of about 560 of the donors reported about 300 Gb of sequence data and about 120 million unique TCR beta sequences obtained from approximately 180 million T cells. Of the 350 to 450 genotyped donors, 81% were placed in the genetic ancestry cluster associated with self-reported Caucasian donors. All discovery cohort repertoires had been generated using a single sequencing platform. An early release covering roughly 640 HLA-typed donors comprised about 300 gigabases of sequencing data and tens of millions of unique TCR sequences. Class I and class II HLA loci were covered by the typing at four-digit resolution. Typing coverage differed by locus: A, B, C, DRB1 and DQB1 were typed in about 620-640 donors, DQA1 in roughly 500, DPA1 in nearly 610, and DPB1 in roughly 450. Among roughly 370 genotyped donors of the cohort, an average of 235,054 unique TCR beta nucleotide sequences were sequenced per donor, roughly 20% of them non-productive. A later analysis re-analyzed previously published TCR beta repertoires from 660 or so donors and added high-resolution HLA genotyping to study TCR occurrence patterns. Using immunosequencing, the study profiled T cell repertoires from about 610 subjects and related those repertoires to cytomegalovirus serostatus. In a later genetic analysis, genome-wide SNP genotypes for about three fifths of the 666 donors were used, and that subset was treated as a discovery cohort. A separate validation cohort of about 110 different subjects was used in addition to the roughly 700-subject first cohort. To predict cytomegalovirus infection status, the study brought together high-throughput TCR immunosequencing, statistical association of individual TCRs with disease status, and machine learning. In the later analysis, no new phenotypic data were used to find candidate immune exposures; instead, reliance was placed on TCR beta sequences and their occurrence across donors. The study aimed to test whether cataloging public T cell receptors could reveal signatures of past pathogen exposure. An earlier analysis of around 540 of the donors applied high-throughput TCR beta sequencing to assess whether each TCR beta V gene segment acted as functional or pseudogenic. Donor age, sex, ethnicity and CMV serostatus were collected together with the repertoire data. Roughly 5 DR-DQ haplotypes were treated as single units for association and clustering because of strong linkage in the cohort.

With regard to this clone: It lacks a known antigen. No base qualities exist here, and no much larger clone lies one base off it.

The cohort consisted of 600 to 700 healthy bone marrow donors. At the time of sampling, all cohort members were nominally healthy, though unrecorded immune exposures were likely present. The donor tested CMV seropositive and was one of the 289 seropositive cohort members. A peripheral blood sample was provided by each donor, and peripheral blood mononuclear cells were used for TCR beta sequencing. The Qiagen DNeasy Blood Extraction Kit was used to extract genomic DNA from the blood cell samples. CDR1 MDHEN and CDR2 SYDVKM were looked up in the germline V gene. Compared with germline, V lacks 8 bases and J lacks 8 bases; bases without a gene match: 7. Including cysteine and phenylalanine, the CDR3 has 13 amino acids. Only the CDR3 part of the read is kept: 39 bases, read in frame from the first base. Library preparation was by the immunoSEQ multiplex PCR assay. For the multiplex PCR, a mixture combining 60 forward primers for TCR Vbeta segments and 13 reverse primers for TCR Jbeta segments was used. The CDR3 region of rearranged TCR beta genes was amplified from genomic DNA with a multiplex PCR assay. The Illumina HiSeq System was used to sequence the amplified TCR beta libraries as 87-base-pair reads. In the paper's pipeline: Across the 500 to 850 repertoires, a later analysis counted some 80 million unique TCR beta chains, 9.5 million to 12 million of which were shared by at least two donors. To remove PCR and sequencing errors, raw reads were error-corrected and collapsed into unique sequences using a nearest-neighbor algorithm that merged closely related sequences. Alignment of CDR3 sequences to IMGT reference sequences was used to assign V, D and J gene segments. For a sequence to be retained, a match of at least six nucleotides to both a V gene segment and a J gene segment was required. A rearrangement counted as productive if the CDR3 had no stop codons and remained in frame with V and J, and every other rearrangement counted as non-productive. CDR3 was defined according to IMGT convention as the region running from the second conserved V-encoded cysteine to the conserved J-encoded phenylalanine. The earlier analysis of 587 of the donors excluded any sequence lacking an unambiguous match to a single V gene segment. An earlier analysis of 500 to 600 of the donors classified V segments as functional when productive rearrangements were above 56.7% and as segregating when the standard deviation between donors was above 5%. A statistical classification framework was built to diagnose cytomegalovirus status from the catalog of TCR beta chain sequences. V and J gene assignment, in a later analysis, came from comparing TCR nucleotide sequences with IMGT/GENE-DB human TR gene sequences. A later analysis assigned CDR3 sequences and most-parsimonious VDJ recombination scenarios with the TCRdist pipeline. A later analysis defined each TCR beta chain by its CDR3 amino acid sequence plus V-gene family, and excluded reads lacking a unique V-gene family. To address suspected cross-contamination and a sequencing artifact, a later analysis removed around 590 highly shared, low-generation-probability nucleotide sequences. A later analysis calculated a clonal expansion index for each public chain from normalized within-repertoire ranks of inferred template counts. In a later analysis, generation probabilities were computed using a VDJ recombination model fitted to out-of-frame rearrangements, and the results were checked against IGoR. In a later analysis, TCR-TCR, TCR-HLA and TCR-CMV co-occurrence was scored with hypergeometric tests, and a repertoire-size bias correction was applied to TCR pairs. To estimate false discovery rates, a later analysis permuted the HLA or CMV assignments 20 times. In a later analysis, co-occurring TCRs were grouped using DBSCAN, and TCRdist sequence similarity was added for clustering within HLA-allele-positive subsets. Co-occurrence clustering excluded repertoires with fewer than 30,000 or more than 120,000 public chains, plus five with anomalous nucleotide sharing. TCRdb stores this immuneACCESS table with in-frame sequences only. Part of the clones is absent; in the studies checked, under half of the shortfall reflects unresolved V genes, and no reason is known for the rest. V, J and clone size are those of that table, while D and trimming were read from the DNA. The sample contains 100,000 or so clones, about three quarters of them found a single time. The ten most abundant clones make up 10% of the sample.

What the work shows at the level of the full study, not this receptor alone: The sequencing pipeline was judged likely to have produced a cluster of highly shared sequence variants as a technical artifact. In a later analysis, most CMV-associated TCR beta chains were found to appear HLA-restricted, with HLA associations seemingly driven largely by CMV exposure. In a later genetic analysis, a missense DCLRE1C variant was associated with V-gene and J-gene trimming of TCR beta chains, and the association was replicated in an independent cohort. In an earlier analysis of around 500 of the donors, most TCR beta V segments appeared in productive rearrangements about 87% or about 30% of the time, broadly matching IMGT annotations. Linkage disequilibrium might explain the correlated functional status among segregating V segments, but an unknown experimental factor could not be excluded. In the study, around 160 TCR beta chains were listed as associated with cytomegalovirus. The only immune exposure information available for the cohort was CMV serostatus. The cohort was sequenced for TCR beta chains only, and without alpha or paired-chain data the features that could be detected were limited. When HLA alleles, especially DR and DQ, strongly co-occurred, attributing TCR associations to individual alleles was difficult. In vitro tests confirmed that a few of the cytomegalovirus-associated TCR beta chains recognize cytomegalovirus antigens. Most TCR sequences were seen in very few donors, while some public TCRs were found in many individuals. According to a later analysis, parvovirus B19, influenza, CMV and Epstein-Barr virus appeared linked to several top co-occurrence clusters. The authors suggested that the approach could potentially be generalized to other disease states and immunological phenotypes. In a later genetic analysis, fewer N-insertions in productive TCRs were reported among donors in an Asian-associated ancestry cluster than the approximately 670-donor mean. The 87-base-pair reads could not distinguish some IMGT-functional V segments, including TRBV6-2 and TRBV6-3, so those segments were excluded. In a later analysis, HLA-associated TCR beta chains showed more clonal expansion and lower generation probabilities than non-associated chains that were equally common. A further reported finding was that TCR beta sequences accurately predicted the HLA-A and HLA-B alleles for most subjects in the first cohort. At a false discovery rate of 0.05, a later analysis linked some 17,000 TCR beta sequences to specific HLA alleles. Fewer than 20 rarely observed V segments, including chromosome 9 orphons, were excluded from the earlier analysis of approximately 500 of the donors because counts were too low. HLA typing was unavailable for some donors at each locus, so association tests used only the typed subset. In both the original and validation cohorts, the classifier was reported to diagnose cytomegalovirus status with high specificity and sensitivity. According to a later analysis, TCR association rates differed among HLA loci, with DRB1 alleles showing the most associated TCRs and HLA-C alleles showing the fewest. The presence/absence analyses assumed that sequencing depth was roughly uniform across donors, and that assumption may not be true.

The sequenced sample was PBMCs. The sequence joins TRBV28 to TRBJ1-2; TRBD1 fits 11 bases in the junction. The TCR originated in a young man in good health and CMV-seropositive. In nucleotide form, the sequence is TGTGCCAGCGAAACGGGACAGGGGGTAGGCTACACCTTC. It specifies CASETGQGVGYTF.